The clone carrying this T cell receptor (beta chain) was counted ten times or more. Via MiXCR, TCRdb re-called the reads, giving one row per CDR3 protein. The sample carries approximately 50,000 distinct CDR3 sequences, 7.3% recorded once. This entry is derived from a study of patients with pleural tuberculosis. V shed 3 bases and J shed 3 bases, with 17 bases lying between them. The germline V gene has CDR1 LGHNA and CDR2 YNFKEQ. The CDR3 covers 16 residues. This TCR was recovered from a human donor with pleural tuberculosis. The rearrangement joins TRBV4-2 to TRBJ1-1; D not resolved. The CDR3 bases are TGTGCCAGCAGCCATCTTAGTAGCCGGATGTACACTGAAGCTTTCTTT. The encoded protein is CASSHLSSRMYTEAFF.